The clone carrying this T cell receptor beta chain has a count of ten or more. 5'RACE generated cDNA with 10-nucleotide random UMIs. TCRdb used MiXCR to reprocess the 5' RACE reads, holding one entry per CDR3 protein. The table lists 30,000 to 35,000 distinct CDR3 sequences, more than 4% of them singletons. The data were obtained in a study of neurological immune-mediated disorders. Trimming shortened V by 5 bases and J by 9 bases, and 17 bases separated the two germline ends. CDR1 is MDHEN and CDR2 is SYDVKM in the germline V gene. This CDR3 comprises 13 residues. The sequence derives from a woman in her 40s in good health. Material: CD4+ T cells from blood. The chain couples TRBV28 to TRBJ2-7; perhaps TRBD2 as D (5 bases). The CDR3 nucleotides read TGTGCCAGCAGTCCCCCCCCCGCCCGGGGGCAGTACTTC. Translated, it gives CASSPPPARGQYF.